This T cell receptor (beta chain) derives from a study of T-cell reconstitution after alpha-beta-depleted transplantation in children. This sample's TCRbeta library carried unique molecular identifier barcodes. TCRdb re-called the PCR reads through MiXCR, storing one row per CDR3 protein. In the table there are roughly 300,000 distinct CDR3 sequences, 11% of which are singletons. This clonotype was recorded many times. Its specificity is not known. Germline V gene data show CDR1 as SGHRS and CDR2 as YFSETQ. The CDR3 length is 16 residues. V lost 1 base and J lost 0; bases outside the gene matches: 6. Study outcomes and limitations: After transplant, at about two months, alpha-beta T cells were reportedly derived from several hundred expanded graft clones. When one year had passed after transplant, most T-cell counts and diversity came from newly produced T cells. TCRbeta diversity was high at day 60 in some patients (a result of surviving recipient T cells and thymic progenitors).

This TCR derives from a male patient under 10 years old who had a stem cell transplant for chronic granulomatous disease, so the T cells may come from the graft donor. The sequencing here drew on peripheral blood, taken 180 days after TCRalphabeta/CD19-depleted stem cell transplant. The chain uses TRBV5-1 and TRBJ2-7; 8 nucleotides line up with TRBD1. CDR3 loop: CASSLFGTGSSYEQYF. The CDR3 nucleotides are TGCGCCAGCAGCTTGTTCGGGACAGGTTCCTCCTACGAGCAGTACTTC. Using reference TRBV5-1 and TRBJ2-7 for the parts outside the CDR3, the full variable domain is KAGVTQTPRYLIKTRGQQVTLSCSPISGHRSVSWYQQTPGQGLQFLFEYFSETQRNKGNFPGRFSGRQFSNSRSEMNVSTLELGDSALYLCASSLFGTGSSYEQYFGPGTRLTVT.